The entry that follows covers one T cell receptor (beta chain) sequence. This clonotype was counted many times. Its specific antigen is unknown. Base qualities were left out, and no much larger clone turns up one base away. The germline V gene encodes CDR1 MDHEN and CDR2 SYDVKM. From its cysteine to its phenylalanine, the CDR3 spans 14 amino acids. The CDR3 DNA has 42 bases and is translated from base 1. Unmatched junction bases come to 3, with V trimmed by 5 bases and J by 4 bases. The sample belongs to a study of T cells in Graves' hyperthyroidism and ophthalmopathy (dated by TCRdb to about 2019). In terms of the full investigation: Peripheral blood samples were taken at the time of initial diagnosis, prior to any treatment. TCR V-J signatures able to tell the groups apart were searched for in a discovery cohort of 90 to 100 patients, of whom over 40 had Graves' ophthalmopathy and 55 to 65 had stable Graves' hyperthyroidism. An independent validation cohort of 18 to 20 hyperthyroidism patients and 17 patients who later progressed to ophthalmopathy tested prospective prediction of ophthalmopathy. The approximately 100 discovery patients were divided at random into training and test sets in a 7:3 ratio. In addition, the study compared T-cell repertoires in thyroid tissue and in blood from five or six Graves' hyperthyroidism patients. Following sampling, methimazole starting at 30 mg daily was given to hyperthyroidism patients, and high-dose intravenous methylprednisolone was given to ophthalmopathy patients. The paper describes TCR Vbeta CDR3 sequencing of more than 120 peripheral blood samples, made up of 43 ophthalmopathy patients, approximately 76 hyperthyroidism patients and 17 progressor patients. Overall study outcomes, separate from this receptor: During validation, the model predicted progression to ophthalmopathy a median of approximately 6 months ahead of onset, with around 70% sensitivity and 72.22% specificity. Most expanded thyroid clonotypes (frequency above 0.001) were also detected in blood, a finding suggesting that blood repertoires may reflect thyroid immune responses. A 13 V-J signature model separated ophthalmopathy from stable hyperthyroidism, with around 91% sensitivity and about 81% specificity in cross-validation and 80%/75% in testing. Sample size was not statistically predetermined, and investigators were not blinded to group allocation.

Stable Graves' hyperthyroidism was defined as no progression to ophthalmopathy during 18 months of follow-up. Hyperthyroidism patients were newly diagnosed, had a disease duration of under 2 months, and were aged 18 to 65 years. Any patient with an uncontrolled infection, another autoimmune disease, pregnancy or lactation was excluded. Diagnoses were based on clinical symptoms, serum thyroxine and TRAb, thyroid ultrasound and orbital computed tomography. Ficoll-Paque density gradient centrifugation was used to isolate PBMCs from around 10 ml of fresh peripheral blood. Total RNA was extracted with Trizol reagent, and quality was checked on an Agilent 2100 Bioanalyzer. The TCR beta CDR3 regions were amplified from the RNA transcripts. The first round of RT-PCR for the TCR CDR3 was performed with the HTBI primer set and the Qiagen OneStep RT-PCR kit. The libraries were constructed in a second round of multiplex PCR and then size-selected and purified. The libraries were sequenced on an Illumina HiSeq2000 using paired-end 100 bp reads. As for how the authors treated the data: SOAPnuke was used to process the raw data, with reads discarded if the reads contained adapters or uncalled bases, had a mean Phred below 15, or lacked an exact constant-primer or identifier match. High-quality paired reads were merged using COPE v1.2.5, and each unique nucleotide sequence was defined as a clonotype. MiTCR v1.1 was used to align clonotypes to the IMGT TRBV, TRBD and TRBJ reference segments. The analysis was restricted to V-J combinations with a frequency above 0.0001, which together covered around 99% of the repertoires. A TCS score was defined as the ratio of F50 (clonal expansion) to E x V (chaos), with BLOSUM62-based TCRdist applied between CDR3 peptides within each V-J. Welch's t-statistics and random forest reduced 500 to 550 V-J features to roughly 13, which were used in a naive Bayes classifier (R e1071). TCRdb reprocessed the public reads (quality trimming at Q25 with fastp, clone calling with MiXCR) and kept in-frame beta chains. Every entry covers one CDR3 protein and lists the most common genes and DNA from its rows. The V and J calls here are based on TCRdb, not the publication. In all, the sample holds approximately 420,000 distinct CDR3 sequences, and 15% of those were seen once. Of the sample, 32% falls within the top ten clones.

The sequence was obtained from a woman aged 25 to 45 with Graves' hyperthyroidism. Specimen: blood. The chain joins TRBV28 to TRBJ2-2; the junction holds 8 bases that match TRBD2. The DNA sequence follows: TGTGCCAGCAGTCACGGGAGGGCCACCGGGGAGCTGTTTTTT. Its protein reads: CASSHGRATGELFF. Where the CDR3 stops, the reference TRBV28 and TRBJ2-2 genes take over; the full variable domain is DVKVTQSSRYLVKRTGEKVFLECVQDMDHENMFWYRQDPGLGLRLIYFSYDVKMKEKGDIPEGYSVSREKKERFSLILESASTNQTSMYLCASSHGRATGELFFGEGSRLTVL.